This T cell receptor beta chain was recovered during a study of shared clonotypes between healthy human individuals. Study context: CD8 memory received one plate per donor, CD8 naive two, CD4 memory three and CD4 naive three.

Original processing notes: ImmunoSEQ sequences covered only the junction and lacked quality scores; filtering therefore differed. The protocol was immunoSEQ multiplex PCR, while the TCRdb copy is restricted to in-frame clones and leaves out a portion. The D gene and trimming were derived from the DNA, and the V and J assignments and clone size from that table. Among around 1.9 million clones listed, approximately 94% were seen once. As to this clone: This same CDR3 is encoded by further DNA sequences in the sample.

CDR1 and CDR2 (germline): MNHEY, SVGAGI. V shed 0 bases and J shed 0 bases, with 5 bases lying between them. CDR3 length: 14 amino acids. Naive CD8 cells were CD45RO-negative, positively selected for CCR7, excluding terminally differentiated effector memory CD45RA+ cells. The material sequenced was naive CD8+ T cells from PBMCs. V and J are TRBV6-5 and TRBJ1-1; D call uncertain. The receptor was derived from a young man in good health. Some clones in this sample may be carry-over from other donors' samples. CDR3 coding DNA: TGTGCCAGCAGTTACTCGGGTATGAACACTGAAGCTTTCTTT. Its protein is CASSYSGMNTEAFF.